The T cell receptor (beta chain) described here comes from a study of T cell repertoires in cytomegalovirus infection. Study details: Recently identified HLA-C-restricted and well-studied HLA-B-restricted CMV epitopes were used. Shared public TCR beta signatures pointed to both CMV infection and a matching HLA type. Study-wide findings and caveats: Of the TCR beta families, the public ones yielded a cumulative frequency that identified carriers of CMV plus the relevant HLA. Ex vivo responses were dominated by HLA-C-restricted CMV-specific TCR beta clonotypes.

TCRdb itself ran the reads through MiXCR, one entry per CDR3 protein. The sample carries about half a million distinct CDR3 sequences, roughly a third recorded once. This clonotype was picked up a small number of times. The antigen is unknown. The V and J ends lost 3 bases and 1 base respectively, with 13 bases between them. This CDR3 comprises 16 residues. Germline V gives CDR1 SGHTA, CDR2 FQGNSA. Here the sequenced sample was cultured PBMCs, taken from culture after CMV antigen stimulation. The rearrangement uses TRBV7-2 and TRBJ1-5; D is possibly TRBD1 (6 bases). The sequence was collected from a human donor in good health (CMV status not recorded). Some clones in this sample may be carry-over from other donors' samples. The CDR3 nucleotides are TGTGCCAGCAGCTTTGGGGGGGCCCAAAGCAATCAGCCCCAGCATTTT. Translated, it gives CASSFGGAQSNQPQHF.